The table lists the clone carrying this T cell receptor (beta chain) with many counts. The antigen remains undetermined. This record belongs to a study of T cells in Graves' hyperthyroidism and ophthalmopathy. Study outcomes and limitations: The blood repertoire included most of the expanded thyroid clonotypes above 0.001.

CDR3 length: 13 residues. V lost 0 bases and J lost 5, with 7 bases in between. Germline values: CDR1 LGHDT, CDR2 YNNKEL (reference sequence). Amplified TCR beta CDR3 regions came from RNA transcripts. HTBI primers were employed in a first-round RT-PCR of the TCR CDR3. TCRdb re-called the multiplex PCR reads with MiXCR, one entry per CDR3 protein. This table has about 250,000 distinct CDR3 sequences, 13% to 15% appearing once. This TCR was sampled from a woman aged 45-60 years with Graves' hyperthyroidism that later progressed to Graves' ophthalmopathy. Sequences were obtained from blood. The chain links TRBV3-1 to TRBJ2-5, with unresolved D. The CDR3 DNA reads TGTGCCAGCAGCCAAGACAGGACGGAGACCCAGTACTTC. It codes for CASSQDRTETQYF.